This TCR beta chain came from a study of blood T cells in healthy people across ages. General study findings and limits: Fewer expanded clones and more diversity marked long-lived versus aged donors.

About this clonotype itself: What it binds is unknown.

Total RNA, at least 5.5 micrograms per sample, came from PBMCs. A second roughly 6 to 11 cycle PCR used barcoded and J-beta primers. Unique molecular identifiers of 12 random nucleotides labeled each cDNA. The yield of each sample was at least 2.5 million CDR3-containing paired-end reads. TCRdb re-called the 5' RACE reads through MiXCR, storing one row per CDR3 protein. Here the sample spans hundreds of thousands of distinct CDR3 sequences, approximately 59% being singletons. The CDR3 sequence is 13 residues long. Germline-derived CDR1 and CDR2 are SQVTM and ANQGSEA. V lost 3 bases, J lost 1 base, and 10 bases lay in between.

The material sequenced was blood. The chain recombines TRBV29-1 with TRBJ2-7; D remains unclear. The origin of this receptor is a man in his 60s in good health. The CDR3, as DNA: TGCAGCGTTGAGTCTCCAACTTCCTACGAGCAGTACTTC. It translates to CSVESPTSYEQYF.